This TCR beta chain emerged from a study of blood T cells in healthy people across ages. It was with a sample-barcoded 5' primer and a J-beta primer mix that a second PCR of about 6 to 12 cycles was run. TCRdb analysed the 5' RACE reads with MiXCR anew, one entry per CDR3 protein. This table holds around 900,000 distinct CDR3 sequences, about 51% found once. This clonotype was picked up a small number of times. The CDR3 length is 16 residues. Germline CDR1 reads MNHEY; CDR2 reads SVGAGI. V was pared by 8 bases and J by 0 bases, with 12 bases of the junction left unmatched. This receptor was obtained from a woman aged 55-70 years in good health. The rearrangement uses TRBV6-5 and TRBJ2-7; 8 nucleotides match TRBD1. The sample comprised blood. CDR3 residues: CASSELGGQDSYEQYF. In nucleotides, the CDR3 is TGTGCCAGCTCCGAGCTAGGGGGACAGGACTCCTACGAGCAGTACTTC.